This T cell receptor beta chain stems from a study of T cell responses to AZD1222 COVID-19 vaccine. As for this clone: What it binds is not known.

V dropped 3 bases and J dropped 4 bases, with 7 bases sitting between them. Germline CDR1 and CDR2: SNHLY and FYNNEI. This CDR3 region has 13 residues. General study results and limits: Of spike-specific TCRs, nearly half reportedly target regions left unmutated in variants. Recipients of two AZD1222 doses showed rising Spike-specific TCR breadth and depth.

TCRdb's copy holds only in-frame clones and misses some; the assay was immunoSEQ multiplex PCR. Of some 170,000 clones in the sample, approximately 93% are singletons; the top ten hold about 0.9%. The starting material was peripheral blood, obtained on day 0 of AZD1222 vaccination. This receptor was obtained from an adult in good health. The gene calls are TRBV2 and TRBJ1-5; tentative D call: TRBD1 (6 bases). The CDR3 DNA is TGTGCCAGCAGTGACACAGGGAATCAGCCCCAGCATTTT. Translating gives CASSDTGNQPQHF.